This paragraph reports one TCR beta chain. The sample holds a few counts of this clonotype. The antigen it binds to is not known. No qualities accompany the bases; no much larger clone lies one base away. The source of the sample is a study of CD8 T cells in Susac syndrome (dated by TCRdb to between 2018 and 2021). Background on the whole study: Among the Susac syndrome patients who were sequenced, clinically active disease was present in over 5 and clinical remission was observed in roughly eight. At the time of blood withdrawal, Susac syndrome patients were either therapy-naive, taking corticosteroids (with some also receiving IVIg), or on IVIg alone. Whether CD8+ T cell activation and differentiation in Susac syndrome was antigen driven was tested using repertoire sequencing. CD8+ T cell repertoire clonality was compared between approximately 12 healthy donors, roughly 14 Susac syndrome patients and 15 multiple sclerosis patients.

RNA was extracted using the RNeasy kit, and about 0.45 to 1 ug of the RNA was reverse transcribed with random hexamers. The immunoSEQ multiplex PCR assay, covering 54 Vbeta and 13 Jbeta segments, was used to amplify TCR beta CDR3 regions. PCR amplification bias was corrected by using a synthetic template baseline for primer optimization and computational correction. The original methods were these. Reads were assigned to V, D and J genes according to IMGT and analyzed in immunoSEQ Analyzer, with only productive sequences retained. Clonality was computed as one minus Shannon entropy normalized by log2 of the number of productive unique sequences. Public and private clones were assessed among the 100 most prevalent clones of each patient and control. Susac-specific clones were defined as absent from healthy and MS cohorts, 850 to 1,300 published viral clones and other ImmuneACCESS disease sequences. TCRdb reanalyzed the raw reads on its own, using fastp at Q25 for trimming and MiXCR for clone calling, and kept in-frame beta chains. Every CDR3 protein is listed once, alongside the most common genes and DNA of its rows. TCRdb assigned the V and J calls; the authors' analysis was not used. This sample has 75,000 to 95,000 distinct CDR3 sequences in its table, and over 85% of those were observed once. The ten largest clones take up 0.35% to 0.5% of the sample.

Peripheral blood CD8+ and CD4+ T cells from healthy donors, Susac syndrome patients and multiple sclerosis patients were profiled by high-throughput TCR beta sequencing. The Susac syndrome patients fulfilled recently defined diagnostic criteria for definite or probable disease. Bulk CD8+ and CD4+ T cells were purified by magnetic negative isolation, whereas CD8+ TEMRA cells were enriched by FACS. Blood was drawn into EDTA tubes, processed within 24 hours, and PBMCs were isolated by density gradient centrifugation. PBMCs intended for TCR sequencing were cryopreserved in liquid nitrogen and were subsequently thawed in a 37 degrees C water bath. The sorted or isolated CD4+, CD8+ and CD8+ TEMRA cells had a purity of 90% or higher. Broader findings and caveats from the paper: Sixteen and five Susac-specific public clones were found in the total CD8+ and CD8+ TEMRA repertoires, respectively. Clonal expansion was seen in Susac syndrome CD8+ repertoires, peaking in CD8+ TEMRA cells and being greater in clinically active patients than in remitting ones. The number of individuals in the TCR sequencing and HLA analysis was recognized as being relatively small.

The CDR3, from cysteine to phenylalanine, totals 16 residues. Of the read, only the CDR3 DNA is kept; its 48 bases are in frame from base 1. Here V drops 2 bases and J drops 2 bases, and the junction holds 4 bases not matched to any gene. The sample taken for sequencing was CD8+ T cells from PBMCs. The chain links TRBV6-7 with TRBJ2-5; 11 central nucleotides agree with TRBD2. TRBV6-7 is annotated as an ORF whose role is uncertain. The TCR sequence derives from a human donor with Susac syndrome. The CDR3 in this case is CASSYPTSGDQETQYF. Here is the DNA: TGTGCCAGCAGTTACCCGACTAGCGGGGATCAAGAGACCCAGTACTTC.